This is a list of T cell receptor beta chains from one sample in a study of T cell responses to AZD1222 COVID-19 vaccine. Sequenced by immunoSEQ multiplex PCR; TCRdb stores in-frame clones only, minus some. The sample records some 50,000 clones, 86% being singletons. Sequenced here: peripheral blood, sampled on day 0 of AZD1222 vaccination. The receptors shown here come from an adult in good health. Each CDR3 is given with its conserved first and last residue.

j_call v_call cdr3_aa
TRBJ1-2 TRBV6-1 CASSDQMGALNYGYTF
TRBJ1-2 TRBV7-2 CASSHNYGYTF
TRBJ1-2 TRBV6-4 CASSYNPTGNYGYTF
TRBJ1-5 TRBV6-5 CASSYNRGHQPQHF
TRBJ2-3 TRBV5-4 CASSLSAKGDTQYF
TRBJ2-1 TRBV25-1 CASSDTTGQFF
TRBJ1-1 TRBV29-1 CSVDDVPHSNTEAFF
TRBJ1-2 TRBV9 CASSVGNNYGYTF
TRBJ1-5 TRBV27 CASSSTGAHQPQHF
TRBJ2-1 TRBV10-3 CATREAAGGEQFF
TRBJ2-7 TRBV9 CASSVGQGPYEQYF
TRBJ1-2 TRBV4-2 CASSQAVGGAGYGYTF
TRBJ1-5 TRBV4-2 CASSQERAGLDQPQHF
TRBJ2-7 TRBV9 CASSNPISGGPREQYF
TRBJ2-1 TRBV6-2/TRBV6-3 CASSYPNEESAKNNEQFF
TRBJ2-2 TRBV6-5 CASSYSNGGELFF
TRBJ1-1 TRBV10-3 CAITTRGNTEAFF
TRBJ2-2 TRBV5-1 CASSTQLAGGLDTGELFF
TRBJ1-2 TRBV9 CASSVYRDRGLMDGYTF
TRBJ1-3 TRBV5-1 CASSSRDRRNTIYF
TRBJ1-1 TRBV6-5 CASSLSGTRLTFF
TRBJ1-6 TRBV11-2 CASSIQQDSPLHF
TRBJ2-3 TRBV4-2 CASSRLPTSGSADTQYF
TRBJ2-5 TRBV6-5 CASSPSQPGTETQYF
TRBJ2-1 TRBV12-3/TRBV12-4 CASSYGVGEQFF
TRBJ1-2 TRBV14 CASSQVGVLSGGYTF
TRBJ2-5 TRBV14 CASSQEFSGRRGETQYF
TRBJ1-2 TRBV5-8 CASSLMGNGYTF
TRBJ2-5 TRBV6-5 CASSFAGGRWETQYF
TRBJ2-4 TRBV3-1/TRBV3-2 CASSQRPFSPSGAKNIQYF
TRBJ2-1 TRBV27 CASSLLAGTLNEQFF
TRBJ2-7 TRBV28 CASSPPGDYEQYF
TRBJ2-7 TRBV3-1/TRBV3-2 CACGEGYEQYF
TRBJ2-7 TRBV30 CAWTQGLGYEQYF
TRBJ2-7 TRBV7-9 CASSPEYEQYF
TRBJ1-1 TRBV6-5 CASSSGQGRTEAFF
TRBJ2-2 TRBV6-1 CASSELSGGRGNTGELFF
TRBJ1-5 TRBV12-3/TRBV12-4 CASSGQALPQHF
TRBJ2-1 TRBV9 CASSAGGHVNEQFF
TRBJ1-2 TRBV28 CASSLFRGGAGTAF
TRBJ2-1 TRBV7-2 CASSLAQGNNEQFF
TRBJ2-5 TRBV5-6 CASSLRGGQGTETQYF
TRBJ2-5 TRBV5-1 CASSETSGRAYETQYF
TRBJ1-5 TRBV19 CASRTGLGQPQHF
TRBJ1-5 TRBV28 CASSTGERRYQPQHF
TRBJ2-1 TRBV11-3 CASSFDSYNEQFF
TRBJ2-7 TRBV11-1 CASSPIRDGGHEQYF
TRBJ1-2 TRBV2 CASILETGHGYTF
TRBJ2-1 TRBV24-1 CATSDLVGAGDEQFF
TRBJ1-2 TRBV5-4 CASSLVGGTAYNYGYTF
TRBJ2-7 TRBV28 CASSGQGYEQYF
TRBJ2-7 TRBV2 CASSQLQGGRVF
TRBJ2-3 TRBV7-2 CASSFRGTEPDTQYF
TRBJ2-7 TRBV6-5 CASSYGRSGRTQQYF
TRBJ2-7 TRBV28 CASSLLSGPIYEQYF
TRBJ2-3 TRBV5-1 CASSPGTSGRVGPTDTQYF
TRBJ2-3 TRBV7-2 CASSPRQGTDTQYF
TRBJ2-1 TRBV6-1 CASSERHNPYNEQFF
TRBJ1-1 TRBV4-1 CASSQGYGANTEAFF
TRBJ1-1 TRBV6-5 CASRLTENTEAFF